Below, 20 T cell receptor beta chains from the same sample are listed, as sequenced in a study of T cell responses to AZD1222 COVID-19 vaccine. TCRdb's copy holds only in-frame clones and misses some; the assay was immunoSEQ multiplex PCR. The data contain roughly 87,000 clones, 89% of them singletons. Specimen: peripheral blood, collected 28 days after the second AZD1222 dose. The receptors shown here come from an adult who received the AZD1222 COVID-19 vaccine.

The chain has TRBV2 and TRBJ1-5; D might be TRBD1 (6 bases). Trimming stripped 8 bases from V and 1 base from J, with 12 bases between. Germline V gene data show CDR1 as SNHLY and CDR2 as FYNNEI. CDR3 length: 14 residues. The CDR3 spells CASRNRESNQPQHF. The CDR3 coding sequence is TGTGCCAGCCGAAACAGGGAAAGCAATCAGCCCCAGCATTTT. The whole variable domain, filled in from reference TRBV2 and TRBJ1-5, reads EPEVTQTPSHQVTQMGQEVILRCVPISNHLYFYWYRQILGQKVEFLVSFYNNEISEKSEIFDDQFSVERPDGSNFTLKIRSTKLEDSAMYFCASRNRESNQPQHFGDGTRLSIL.

The V gene is TRBV28, the J gene TRBJ1-4; TRBD1 matches at 8 bases. V trimming: 6 bases; J trimming: 0 bases; junction bases outside the gene matches: 12. There are 18 residues in the CDR3. The V gene's germline CDR1 is MDHEN and CDR2 SYDVKM. The CDR3 region has the DNA TGTGCCAGCAGCCTCTCCCAGGGGGCCTCCTCAACTAATGAAAAACTGTTTTTT. Translation: CASSLSQGASSTNEKLFF. The variable domain in full, completed from reference TRBV28 and TRBJ1-4, reads DVKVTQSSRYLVKRTGEKVFLECVQDMDHENMFWYRQDPGLGLRLIYFSYDVKMKEKGDIPEGYSVSREKKERFSLILESASTNQTSMYLCASSLSQGASSTNEKLFFGSGTQLSVL.

The chain employs TRBV19 and TRBJ2-3; D remains ambiguous. The germline gives CDR1 LNHDA, CDR2 SQIVND (reference sequence). The CDR3 is 13 amino acids. V was clipped by 1 base and J by 6 bases, with 8 bases between them. DNA for the CDR3: TGTGCCAGTAGTATAGCGAGAAGGGATACGCAGTATTTT. Protein product: CASSIARRDTQYF.

V and J are TRBV19 and TRBJ1-1, with D unclear. Germline lookup yields CDR1 LNHDA and CDR2 SQIVND (reference sequence). Trimming cost V 0 bases and J 6 bases, with 8 bases left between them. The CDR3 loop spans 13 amino acids. The CDR3 DNA reads TGTGCCAGTAGTATAGAGGGTGGGGCTGAAGCTTTCTTT. Protein sequence: CASSIEGGAEAFF.

The rearrangement joins TRBV30 to TRBJ2-5; no clear D. The germline V gene has CDR1 GTSNPN and CDR2 SVGIG (reference sequence). Trimming removed 1 base at V and 3 bases at J, with 9 bases between. The CDR3 totals 13 residues. This CDR3 reads CAWSGDPEETQYF. The CDR3 DNA sequence: TGTGCCTGGAGTGGCGACCCCGAAGAGACCCAGTACTTC.

This sequence joins TRBV6-5 and TRBJ2-7; unclear D gene. The V and J ends lost 3 bases and 1 base respectively, with 13 bases between them. This CDR3 contains 15 residues. Per the germline V gene, CDR1 is MNHEY and CDR2 is SVGAGI. The CDR3 DNA reads TGTGCCAGCAGTTATGGTGCAGCTAGGTCCTACGAGCAGTACTTC. It yields the protein CASSYGAARSYEQYF.

The chain recombines TRBV7-9 with TRBJ2-1; D gene unclear. This CDR3 is 13 amino acids long. V was trimmed by 8 bases and J by 4 bases, leaving 12 bases between them. Looked up from germline, CDR1 is SEHNR and CDR2 is FQNEAQ (reference sequence). This CDR3 reads CASEASPYNEQFF. The CDR3 coding sequence is TGTGCCAGCGAAGCTAGTCCATACAATGAGCAGTTCTTC.

V gene TRBV4-2 combines with J gene TRBJ2-7; 11 nucleotides line up with TRBD2. Unmatched junction bases numbered 8, after V lost 3 bases and J lost 7 bases. The CDR3 totals 15 residues. The germline V gene encodes CDR1 LGHNA and CDR2 YNFKEQ. Here the CDR3 DNA reads TGTGCCAGCAGCCAGACTAGCGGGGCATGGGGGGAGCAGTACTTC. Amino acids: CASSQTSGAWGEQYF.

The chain carries TRBV7-9 and TRBJ1-2, with 7 positions matching TRBD1. Germline V gene sequence: CDR1 SEHNR, CDR2 FQNEAQ (reference sequence). The ends lost 5 bases at V and 8 bases at J; junction bases unmatched: 14. The CDR3 covers 15 residues. Here the CDR3 DNA reads TGTGCCAGCAGCCTCCGGACAGGCGAAGCTCGGGGCTACACCTTC. This sequence encodes CASSLRTGEARGYTF. Drawing the rest from reference TRBV7-9 and TRBJ1-2, the complete variable domain is DTGVSQNPRHKITKRGQNVTFRCDPISEHNRLYWYRQTLGQGPEFLTYFQNEAQLEKSRLLSDRFSAERPKGSFSTLEIQRTEQGDSAMYLCASSLRTGEARGYTFGSGTRLTVV.

The rearrangement links TRBV15 to TRBJ2-2; perhaps TRBD2 as D (5 bases). In germline, CDR1 is LNHNV, CDR2 YYDKDF (reference sequence). V was shortened by 7 bases and J by 6 bases, with 9 bases between the two germline ends. The CDR3 has 12 residues. CDR3 region: CATIAGSGELFF. The CDR3 DNA reads TGTGCCACCATCGCGGGTTCCGGGGAGCTGTTTTTT.

This chain links TRBV9 with TRBJ2-7; 7 bases match TRBD2. The V segment lost 2 bases and the J segment 0 bases; nucleotides outside the gene matches: 5. The V gene's germline CDR1 is SGDLS and CDR2 YYNGEE. The CDR3 runs 15 residues. The CDR3 here is CASSVASGPSYEQYF. For the CDR3, the DNA is TGTGCCAGCAGCGTTGCTAGCGGTCCCTCCTACGAGCAGTACTTC.

The chain couples TRBV18 to TRBJ2-4, with D hard to call. CDR1 and CDR2 (germline): KGHSH, LQKENI. This CDR3 contains 13 residues. V was cut by 5 bases and J by 5 bases, with 10 bases left in between. In DNA, the CDR3 is TGTGCCAGCTCATCCATCGCGGAAAACATTCAGTACTTC. This sequence encodes CASSSIAENIQYF.

The J gene is TRBJ2-7, the V gene TRBV5-4; D possibly corresponds to TRBD1 (5 bases). Germline values: CDR1 SGHNT, CDR2 YYREEE (reference sequence). The CDR3 spans 15 residues. With 4 bases removed from V and 3 bases from J, the gap between germline ends came to 17 bases. CDR3 sequence (DNA): TGTGCCAGCAGCCAAGGTGGGGCAGGAGTCTACGAGCAGTACTTC. Translating gives CASSQGGAGVYEQYF.

J is TRBJ2-7 and V is TRBV7-2; D gene unclear. CDR3 length: 14 amino acids. V lost 2 bases, J lost 0 bases, and 8 bases lay in between. Germline CDR1 SGHTA, CDR2 FQGNSA. In DNA, the CDR3 is TGTGCCAGCAGCTTACCCGCTAGCTCCTACGAGCAGTACTTC. Translation gives CASSLPASSYEQYF.

The V gene is TRBV12-3 or TRBV12-4, the J gene TRBJ1-5; D gene unclear. There are 13 residues in the CDR3. Trimming removed 6 bases at V and 6 bases at J, with 12 bases between. The chain's CDR3 is CASSLSVRQPQHF. CDR3 coding DNA: TGTGCCAGCAGCTTGTCTGTTCGTCAGCCCCAGCATTTT.

The table lists this clone with a count of one. The V gene is TRBV7-9, the J gene TRBJ2-7; unclear D gene. Between the trimmed V and J ends, which lost 5 bases and 4 bases, there was a span of 6 bases. The germline gives CDR1 SEHNR, CDR2 FQNEAQ (reference sequence). The CDR3 runs to 11 residues. Written as DNA, the CDR3 is TGTGCCAGCAGCCCAGAGTACGAGCAGTACTTC. It is translated as CASSPEYEQYF.

The chain links TRBV16 to TRBJ1-2; D gene unclear. With 1 base removed from V and 0 bases from J, the gap between germline ends came to 9 bases. This CDR3 is built from 15 residues. Looked up from germline, CDR1 is KGHSY and CDR2 is FQNENV. CDR3 nucleotides: TGTGCCAGCAGCCAATTTACCAGCCCTAACTATGGCTACACCTTC. Protein sequence: CASSQFTSPNYGYTF.

V is TRBV7-9 and J is TRBJ1-1; D unclear. Germline CDR1 is SEHNR and CDR2 is FQNEAQ (reference sequence). Trimming left V 1 base short and J 2 bases short, with 5 bases between. CDR3 length equals 13 residues. CDR3: CASSLDLNTEAFF. CDR3 nucleotides: TGTGCCAGCAGCTTAGATCTCAACACTGAAGCTTTCTTT.

This clone was found once. V and J are TRBV7-2 and TRBJ2-7; D is ambiguous. This CDR3 has 15 amino acids. Germline V gene lookup returns CDR1 SGHTA and CDR2 FQGNSA. The V and J ends lost 5 bases and 6 bases respectively, with 20 bases between them. CDR3 residues: CASSPHETVWGEQYF. The CDR3 DNA is TGTGCCAGCAGCCCACATGAGACCGTTTGGGGCGAGCAGTACTTC. The full variable domain, rest sourced from reference TRBV7-2 and TRBJ2-7, is GAGVSQSPSNKVTEKGKDVELRCDPISGHTALYWYRQSLGQGLEFLIYFQGNSAPDKSGLPSDRFSAERTGGSVSTLTIQRTQQEDSAVYLCASSPHETVWGEQYFGPGTRLTVT.

The chain joins TRBV5-1 to TRBJ1-1; tentative D call: TRBD1 (5 bases). V was clipped by 0 bases and J by 6 bases, with 9 bases between them. The CDR3 sequence is 13 residues long. Germline V gene data show CDR1 as SGHRS and CDR2 as YFSETQ. This CDR3 is CASSLGGVPEAFF. Here the CDR3 DNA reads TGCGCCAGCAGCTTGGGAGGGGTACCTGAAGCTTTCTTT.